The clone carrying this T cell receptor beta chain was counted many times. This specimen comes from a study of regulatory T cells in long-lasting Graves disease. The sample's time point: newly diagnosed GD, antithyroid drugs for less than 3 months. PBMCs provided the RNA from which the TCR library was made. From germline, CDR1 is MNHEY and CDR2 SVGEGT. V gave up 7 bases and J gave up 6 bases, with 18 bases separating them. CDR3 size: 15 residues. With iRepertoire HTBI primers and Arm-PCR of CDR3 regions, TCR beta libraries were built. In TCRdb, the multiplex PCR reads were re-called with MiXCR into one record per CDR3 protein. The sample lists roughly 220,000 distinct CDR3 sequences, 15% to 20% occurring once.

The input for sequencing was peripheral blood mononuclear cells (PBMCs), taken at new diagnosis, from a patient treated with antithyroid drugs. The gene calls are TRBV6-2 or TRBV6-3 and TRBJ2-2; tentative D call: TRBD2 (7 bases). This TCR derives from a female donor with Graves disease. CDR3 sequence: CASILDGGAPGELFF. Written as DNA, the CDR3 is TGTGCCAGCATCTTAGATGGGGGGGCGCCCGGGGAGCTGTTTTTT.